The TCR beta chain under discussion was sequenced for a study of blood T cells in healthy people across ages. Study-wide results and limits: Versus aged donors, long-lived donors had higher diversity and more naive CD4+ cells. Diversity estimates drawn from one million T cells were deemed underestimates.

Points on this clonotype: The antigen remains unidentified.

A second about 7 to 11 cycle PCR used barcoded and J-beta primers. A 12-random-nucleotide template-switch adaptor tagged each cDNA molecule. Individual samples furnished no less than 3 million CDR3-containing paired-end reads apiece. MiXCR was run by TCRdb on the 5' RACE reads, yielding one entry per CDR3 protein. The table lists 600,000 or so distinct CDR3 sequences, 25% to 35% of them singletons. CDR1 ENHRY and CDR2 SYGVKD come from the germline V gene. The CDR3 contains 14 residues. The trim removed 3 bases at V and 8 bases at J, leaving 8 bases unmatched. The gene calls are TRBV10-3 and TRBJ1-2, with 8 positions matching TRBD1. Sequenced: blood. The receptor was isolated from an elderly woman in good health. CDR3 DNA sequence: TGTGCCATCAGTGAAGGTCAGGGGGCGCTCGGCTACACCTTC. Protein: CAISEGQGALGYTF.